This T cell receptor beta chain was identified during a study of cytomegalovirus exposure and HLA in healthy donors. The PCR was carried out with 60 Vbeta primers and 13 Jbeta primers. TCRdb's copy holds only in-frame clones and misses some; the assay was immunoSEQ multiplex PCR. The table records around 140,000 clones, 76% of them present only once. CDR1 is SGHTA and CDR2 is FQGNSA in the germline V gene. The CDR3 has 14 amino acids. V was cut by 5 bases and J by 4 bases, with 12 bases left in between. Source material: PBMCs. The rearrangement links TRBV7-2 to TRBJ1-5; the D is unclear. This sequence originates from a female donor in good health and CMV-seropositive. The CDR3 region has the DNA TGTGCCAGCAGCCCCATCCCGGGGAATCAGCCCCAGCATTTT. Protein product: CASSPIPGNQPQHF.